This T cell receptor beta chain was identified during a study of neoadjuvant nivolumab and ipilimumab in lung cancer (dated by TCRdb to 2020 to 2021). As for the study more broadly: Nivolumab was given at 3 mg/kg intravenously on days 1, 15 and 29, and the combination arm added ipilimumab 1 mg/kg on day 1 only. The study compared TCR repertoires in pretherapy (baseline) peripheral blood with TCR repertoires in tumors resected at surgery following neoadjuvant immune checkpoint blockade. Matched pretherapy and resected tumor pairs were analyzed for seven patients: four treated with nivolumab and three with nivolumab plus ipilimumab. The primary endpoint of the trial was the rate of major pathologic response (MPR) in the intention-to-treat population of each study arm. Of the roughly 45 patients with operable NSCLC treated in the trial, about 23 were randomized to nivolumab monotherapy and approximately 21 to nivolumab plus ipilimumab.

Turning to this clone: Its antigen is still unknown. No qualities accompany the bases; no much larger clone lies one base away.

Overall study results and their limits: A positive correlation was observed between pretherapy blood TCR richness and richness in tumors resected after neoadjuvant therapy (Spearman R of about 0.82). Resected tumors had greater TCR richness and clonality than tumor-adjacent uninvolved lung, and increases were observed in more dual-therapy-treated tumors. No significant correlation was found between TCR clonality and pathologic tumor regression, and only one major-pathologic-response sample was available for the clonality analysis. Tumor T-cell richness and clonality rose from pretherapy to surgery in three of three dual-therapy tumors but in only two of four nivolumab-treated tumors. A small number of samples underwent TCR sequencing.

Reading the label with the study, this specimen's time point is: at surgical resection after neoadjuvant nivolumab +/- ipilimumab. The samples were obtained from NEOSTAR, a phase 2 randomized trial that tested neoadjuvant nivolumab or nivolumab plus ipilimumab, followed by surgery, in operable NSCLC. The library was made by the immunoSEQ multiplex PCR assay. As for the authors' bioinformatics: Repertoires were summarized in terms of richness and clonality, and significantly expanded and contracted clones between pre- and post-therapy samples were identified. TCRdb holds this immuneACCESS table with in-frame rearrangements only. Some clones are missing; in checked studies, unresolved V genes explain under half, and the rest has no known cause. That table gives V, J and clone size, and the DNA gave D and trimming. Here the sample has about 20,000 clones; more than 75% occur a single time. The top ten clonotypes cover 6.5% to 9% of the sample.

From the cysteine up to the phenylalanine, the CDR3 has a length of 14 residues. Only CDR3 DNA is held: 42 bases, read in frame from base 1. The germline V end is reduced by 6 bases and the J end by 3 bases; junction bases left unmatched: 3. CDR1 and CDR2 were assigned from the germline V gene as MNHNS and SASEGT. Here the chain combines TRBV6-1 and TRBJ2-7; 12 central nucleotides agree with TRBD1. This clonotype originated in an adult with non-small cell lung cancer. The sample was tumor tissue, taken after neoadjuvant nivolumab, alone or with ipilimumab, at or shortly before surgery. The CDR3 here reads CASRGTGGLYEQYF. The base sequence is TGTGCCAGCAGGGGGACAGGGGGCCTCTACGAGCAGTACTTC.